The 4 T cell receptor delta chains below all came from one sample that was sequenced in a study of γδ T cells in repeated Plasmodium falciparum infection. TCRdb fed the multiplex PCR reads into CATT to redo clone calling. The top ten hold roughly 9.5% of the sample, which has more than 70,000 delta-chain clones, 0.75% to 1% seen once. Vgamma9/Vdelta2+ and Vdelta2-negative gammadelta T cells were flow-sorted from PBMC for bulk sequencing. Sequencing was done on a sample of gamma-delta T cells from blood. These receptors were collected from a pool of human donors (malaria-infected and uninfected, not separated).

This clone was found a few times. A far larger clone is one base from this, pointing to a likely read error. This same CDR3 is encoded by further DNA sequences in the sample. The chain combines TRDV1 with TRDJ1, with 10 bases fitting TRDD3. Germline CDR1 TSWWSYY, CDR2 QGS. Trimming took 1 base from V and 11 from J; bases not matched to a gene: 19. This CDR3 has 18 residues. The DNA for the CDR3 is TGTGCTCTTGGGGAACGAAACTTTGGGGGGATACGAAATGCTGGGCTCATCTTT. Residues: CALGERNFGGIRNAGLIF.

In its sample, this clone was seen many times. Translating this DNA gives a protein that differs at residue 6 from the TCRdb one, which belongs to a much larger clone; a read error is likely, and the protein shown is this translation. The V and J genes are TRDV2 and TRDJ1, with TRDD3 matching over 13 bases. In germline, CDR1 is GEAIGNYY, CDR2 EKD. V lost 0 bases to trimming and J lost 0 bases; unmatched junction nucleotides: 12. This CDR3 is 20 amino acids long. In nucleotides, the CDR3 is TGTGCCTGTGACACCCCGGTACTGGGGGATACGCGGAAGGACACCGATAAACTCATCTTT. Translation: CACDTPVLGDTRKDTDKLIF.

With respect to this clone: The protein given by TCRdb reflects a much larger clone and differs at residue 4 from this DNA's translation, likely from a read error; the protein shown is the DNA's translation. The CDR3 region is CALEELSGYGGIPHDKLIF. The CDR3 bases are TGTGCTCTTGAGGAACTATCCGGCTACGGGGGGATACCCCACGATAAACTCATCTTT. The chain couples TRDV1 to TRDJ1, with 9 bases identical to TRDD3. Here the J gene came from matching the DNA to germline, since TCRdb omits it. The germline V gene has CDR1 TSWWSYY and CDR2 QGS. The CDR3 length is 19 residues.

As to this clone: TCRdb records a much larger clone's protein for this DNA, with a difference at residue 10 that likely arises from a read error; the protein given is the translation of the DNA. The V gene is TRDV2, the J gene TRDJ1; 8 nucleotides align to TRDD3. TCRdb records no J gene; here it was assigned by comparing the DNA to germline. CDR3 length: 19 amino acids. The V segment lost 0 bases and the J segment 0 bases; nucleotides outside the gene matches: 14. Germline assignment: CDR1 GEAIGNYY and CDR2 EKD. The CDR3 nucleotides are TGTGCCTGTGACACCGACTACTGGGGGGTCGGGCCTTACACCGATAAACTCATCTTT. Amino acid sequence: CACDTDYWGVGPYTDKLIF.